These 31 T cell receptor beta chains originate from one sample sequenced in a study of Graves' ophthalmopathy and Graves' hyperthyroidism. RNA transcripts were the template, and TCR beta CDR3 regions were amplified from them. A first-round RT-PCR used HTBI primers, followed by a second-round multiplex PCR. MiXCR, applied by TCRdb to the multiplex PCR reads, yields one record per CDR3 protein. The profile covers under 350,000 distinct CDR3 sequences, with roughly a sixth appearing a single time and 12% taken by the ten largest. The sample consisted of peripheral blood. The receptors were gathered from an adult man with Graves' ophthalmopathy.

V gene TRBV28 combines with J gene TRBJ2-7; TRBD1 agrees at 7 bases. Germline assignment: CDR1 MDHEN and CDR2 SYDVKM. Trimming at V came to 1 base and at J to 5 bases, leaving 5 bases not matched to a gene. The CDR3 contains 14 residues. The CDR3 DNA follows: TGTGCCAGCAGTTTATCCGTAGGGGGCAACGAGCAGTACTTC. It is translated as CASSLSVGGNEQYF.

This clonotype was counted many times. V is TRBV14 and J is TRBJ1-1, with no clear D. The CDR3 extends over 13 amino acids. Trimming left V 6 bases short and J 0 bases short, with 8 bases between. In germline, CDR1 is SGHDN, CDR2 FVKESK. The CDR3 sequence: CASRSMVNTEAFF. CDR3 in DNA: TGTGCCAGCAGATCGATGGTGAACACTGAAGCTTTCTTT.

The sample holds many counts of this clonotype. V gene TRBV19 combines with J gene TRBJ2-2; TRBD2 aligns across 9 bases. The CDR3 has 17 amino acids. V shed 4 bases, J shed 7 bases, and the junction held 13 bases outside the gene matches. Germline V lookup: CDR1 LNHDA, CDR2 SQIVND (reference sequence). CDR3 protein: CASSTTLQREEVGELFF. In nucleotides, the CDR3 is TGTGCCAGTAGTACCACCCTTCAGCGGGAGGAGGTCGGGGAGCTGTTTTTT.

This clonotype came up many times. This chain uses TRBV20-1 with TRBJ2-5; tentative D call: TRBD2 (5 bases). V was clipped by 5 bases and J by 0 bases, with 10 bases between them. CDR3 length: 13 amino acids. Germline V CDR1 and CDR2: DFQATT, SNEGSKA (reference sequence). The CDR3: CSALLDNQETQYF. The CDR3 DNA is TGCAGTGCTTTACTAGACAACCAAGAGACCCAGTACTTC.

This clonotype showed up just a few times. The rearrangement links TRBV19 to TRBJ1-5; D not certain. Germline loops: CDR1 LNHDA, CDR2 SQIVND (reference sequence). CDR3 length: 14 residues. V was shortened by 4 bases and J by 7 bases, with 14 bases between the two germline ends. CDR3 DNA: TGTGCCAGTAGTACGGGCCGCATAGGGCAGCCCCAGCATTTT. Translation gives CASSTGRIGQPQHF.

In regard to this clonotype: Just one base apart from a much larger clone, this may be a read error. The chain combines TRBV6-2 or TRBV6-3 with TRBJ2-7; D not resolved. The CDR3 is 12 amino acids. From germline, CDR1 is MNHEY and CDR2 SVGEGT. Trimming cost V 6 bases and J 1 base, with 7 bases left between them. The CDR3 spells CASRTVSYEQYF. In nucleotides, the CDR3 is TGTGCCAGCAGGACGGTATCCTACGAGCAGTACTTC.

There are many counts of this clonotype. J is TRBJ2-2 and V is TRBV6-2 or TRBV6-3; no clear D gene. The CDR3 has 14 residues. Looked up from germline, CDR1 is MNHEY and CDR2 is SVGEGT. V lost 7 bases and J 1 base, leaving 10 bases between the germline ends. The CDR3 region has the DNA TGTGCCAGCACCGTCGCGTTGAACACCGGGGAGCTGTTTTTT. This translates into CASTVALNTGELFF.

This clonotype appeared many times. The chain recombines TRBV6-5 with TRBJ2-7, with 12 nucleotides matching TRBD2. This CDR3 spans 16 amino acids. V dropped 6 bases and J dropped 2; count of bases not matched to a gene: 8. Per the germline V gene, CDR1 is MNHEY and CDR2 is SVGAGI. The CDR3 here is CASRANTSGRTYEQYF. The CDR3 DNA follows: TGTGCCAGCAGAGCGAACACTAGCGGGAGGACCTACGAGCAGTACTTC.

About this clonotype: A much larger clone differs by one base, so this may be a read error. The chain recombines TRBV20-1 with TRBJ1-2; D perhaps matches TRBD1 (5 bases). The CDR3 runs 14 residues. Per the germline V gene, CDR1 is DFQATT and CDR2 is SNEGSKA (reference sequence). CDR3 in amino acids: CSAIWGGDNYGYNF. CDR3 nucleotides: TGCAGTGCCATTTGGGGGGGGGATAACTATGGCTACAACTTC.

This clonotype was counted many times. One end of the junction does not line up with germline, which may come from a read error. The genes are TRBV12-3 or TRBV12-4 and TRBJ1-5, with D unclear. The CDR3 is 13 residues long. The CDR3 region is CASGIIGNQPLHF. The CDR3 region has the DNA TGTGCCAGCGGCATTATCGGCAATCAGCCCCTGCATTTT.

This clonotype came up many times. V and J are TRBV18 and TRBJ1-6, with D tentatively TRBD1 (6 bases). Trimming pared 3 bases from V and 3 bases from J, leaving 12 bases between. The germline gives CDR1 KGHSH, CDR2 LQKENI. The CDR3 runs to 16 residues. In DNA, the CDR3 is TGTGCCAGCTCACCGTCAGGGACACTCTATAATTCACCCCTCCACTTT. This sequence encodes CASSPSGTLYNSPLHF.

This clonotype has a count of ten or more. CDR3 residues: CAWKARYNSPLHF. CDR3 coding DNA: TGTGCTTGGAAAGCTCGTTATAATTCACCCCTCCACTTT. This chain uses TRBV6-1 with TRBJ1-6; D is undetermined. The CDR3 covers 13 residues. Germline V lookup: CDR1 MNHNS, CDR2 SASEGT.

This clonotype was seen at least ten times. The chain links TRBV27 to TRBJ1-1; TRBD1 matches at 8 bases. The CDR3 is made up of 14 amino acids. Germline V gene sequence: CDR1 MNHEY, CDR2 SMNVEV (reference sequence). Unmatched junction bases numbered 13, after V lost 8 bases and J lost 8 bases. CDR3 region: CASQFAQGAPEAFF. Written as DNA, the CDR3 is TGTGCCAGCCAGTTTGCGCAGGGGGCTCCCGAAGCTTTCTTT.

This chain links TRBV20-1 with TRBJ2-5; TRBD2 aligns across 16 bases. The V gene end was trimmed by 5 bases and the J gene end by 5 bases; junction bases not matched to a gene: 17. The CDR3 covers 19 residues. Germline CDR1 DFQATT, CDR2 SNEGSKA (reference sequence). The CDR3 spells CSAFKGLAGGPLRGETQYF. CDR3 DNA: TGCAGTGCTTTCAAGGGACTAGCGGGGGGGCCGTTGAGAGGGGAGACCCAGTACTTC.

This clonotype was recorded at least ten times. As DNA, the CDR3 is TGTGCCAGCAGCTCCCTTCTCGGTAGCGGGAGTTCGAACACCGGGGAGCTGTTTTTT. Translation gives CASSSLLGSGSSNTGELFF. The gene calls are TRBV11-3 and TRBJ2-2; TRBD2 matches 9 bases. The J segment lost 0 bases and the V segment lost 4 bases, leaving 12 bases of the junction unmatched. Germline V gives CDR1 SGHNT, CDR2 YENEEA. CDR3 length: 19 amino acids.

In this sample, this clonotype turned up many times. This chain connects TRBV6-5 to TRBJ2-7, with 7 nucleotides matching TRBD1. CDR1 is MNHEY, CDR2 SVGAGI, per germline. Losses at the gene ends were 0 bases for V and 2 bases for J; bases not matched to a gene: 1. The CDR3 has 14 residues. The CDR3 coding sequence is TGTGCCAGCAGTTACTCTGGGACAGCCTACGAGCAGTACTTC. Its translation: CASSYSGTAYEQYF.

In its sample, this clonotype was seen many times. V is TRBV11-1 and J is TRBJ2-1; 10 bases line up with TRBD2. The V gene's germline CDR1 is SGHAT and CDR2 FQDESV (reference sequence). CDR3 length equals 16 residues. Trimming at V came to 5 bases and at J to 2 bases, leaving 6 bases not matched to a gene. This chain's CDR3 is CASSASGSLTYNEQFF. The CDR3 DNA reads TGTGCCAGCAGCGCTAGCGGGAGTCTTACCTACAATGAGCAGTTCTTC.

V is TRBV20-1 and J is TRBJ1-1, with 7 bases fitting TRBD1. Germline-derived CDR1 and CDR2 are DFQATT and SNEGSKA (reference sequence). This CDR3 region has 15 residues. Trimming cost V 6 bases and J 7 bases; bases outside gene matches: 17. The CDR3 region is CSASYRGRRRLEAFF. Written as DNA, the CDR3 is TGCAGTGCCAGCTACAGGGGCCGGCGACGTCTTGAAGCTTTCTTT.

The V and J genes are TRBV19 and TRBJ1-1; 9 nucleotides line up with TRBD1. Germline V gene sequence: CDR1 LNHDA, CDR2 SQIVND (reference sequence). The V and J ends lost 6 bases and 6 bases, in that order; junction bases with no gene match: 11. The CDR3 extends over 15 amino acids. For the CDR3, the DNA is TGTGCCAGTAGATTCCGGGACAGGGTAGACCCTGAAGCTTTCTTT. This gives the protein CASRFRDRVDPEAFF.

This clonotype has a count of ten or more. CDR3 protein: CASSFGQRGGETQYF. In DNA, the CDR3 is TGTGCCAGCAGCTTCGGACAGAGGGGCGGCGAGACCCAGTACTTC. The chain carries TRBV7-9 and TRBJ2-5; TRBD1 is a possible D gene (6 bases). Trimming left V 3 bases short and J 5 bases short, with 16 bases between. CDR1 is SEHNR, CDR2 FQNEAQ, per germline (reference sequence). The CDR3 length is 15 residues. The whole variable domain, remainder taken from reference TRBV7-9 and TRBJ2-5, is DTGVSQNPRHKITKRGQNVTFRCDPISEHNRLYWYRQTLGQGPEFLTYFQNEAQLEKSRLLSDRFSAERPKGSFSTLEIQRTEQGDSAMYLCASSFGQRGGETQYFGPGTRLLVL.

The table lists this clonotype with many counts. The CDR3 coding sequence is TGTGCCAGCAGAAGGGCGGGCTCCTACGAGCAGTACTTC. As protein: CASRRAGSYEQYF. This chain links TRBV6-5 with TRBJ2-7, with TRBD2 as a possible D gene (5 bases). Germline V lookup: CDR1 MNHEY, CDR2 SVGAGI. Between the trimmed V and J ends, which lost 6 bases and 0 bases, there was a span of 9 bases. The CDR3 is made up of 13 amino acids.

In its sample, this clonotype was seen many times. V is TRBV14 and J is TRBJ2-7, with 13 bases fitting TRBD2. Per germline, CDR1 SGHDN and CDR2 FVKESK. This CDR3 contains 20 residues. With 2 bases clipped from V and 6 bases from J, the junction kept 19 bases outside the gene matches. CDR3 coding DNA: TGTGCCAGCAGCCAAACATGGATCGGGACTAGCGGGGTCCACACCTTCGAGCAGTACTTC. The encoded protein is CASSQTWIGTSGVHTFEQYF.

The table lists this clonotype with many counts. The gene calls are TRBV4-1 and TRBJ2-7; TRBD2 aligns across 11 bases. Unmatched junction bases numbered 4, after V lost 0 bases and J lost 0 bases. Germline V gene data show CDR1 as MGHRA and CDR2 as YSYEKL. The length of the CDR3 is 17 residues. The CDR3: CASSQDASGGLSYEQYF. The CDR3 bases are TGCGCCAGCAGCCAAGATGCTAGCGGGGGGCTCTCCTACGAGCAGTACTTC.

This clonotype has a count of ten or more. The chain recombines TRBV6-5 with TRBJ2-2; 11 bases fit TRBD1. The CDR3 runs to 18 residues. The trim removed 0 bases at V and 7 bases at J, leaving 10 bases unmatched. The V gene's germline CDR1 is MNHEY and CDR2 SVGAGI. Here the CDR3 reads CASSYSADRGRMYGELFF. CDR3 nucleotides: TGTGCCAGCAGTTACTCTGCGGACAGGGGGCGAATGTACGGGGAGCTGTTTTTT.

This chain connects TRBV7-8 to TRBJ1-1; 10 nucleotides agree with TRBD1. The trim removed 4 bases at V and 6 bases at J, leaving 5 bases unmatched. This CDR3 has 14 amino acids. Germline V gene sequence: CDR1 SGHVS, CDR2 FQNEAQ. CDR3 residues: CASSSLTGGAEAFF. The CDR3 bases are TGTGCCAGCAGCTCCTTGACAGGGGGCGCTGAAGCTTTCTTT. Variable domain in full (rest from reference TRBV7-8 and TRBJ1-1): GAGVSQSPRYKVAKRGQDVALRCDPISGHVSLFWYQQALGQGPEFLTYFQNEAQLDKSGLPSDRFFAERPEGSVSTLKIQRTQQEDSAVYLCASSSLTGGAEAFFGQGTRLTVV.

This chain links TRBV19 with TRBJ2-2; 7 bases are shared with TRBD2. This CDR3 region has 15 residues. V was pared by 5 bases and J by 3 bases, with 6 bases of the junction left unmatched. CDR1 and CDR2 from the germline V gene are LNHDA and SQIVND (reference sequence). The CDR3 sequence is CASSQTSVHTGELFF. The CDR3 DNA sequence: TGTGCCAGTAGTCAAACTAGCGTACACACCGGGGAGCTGTTTTTT.

This clonotype has a count of ten or more. The gene calls are TRBV12-3 or TRBV12-4 and TRBJ2-7, with D maybe TRBD2 (6 bases). This CDR3 contains 11 residues. V lost 7 bases and J lost 4, with 8 bases in between. In DNA, the CDR3 is TGTGCCAGCACCGGGGGTTACGAGCAGTACTTC. As protein: CASTGGYEQYF.

The chain recombines TRBV2 with TRBJ2-7; no clear D gene. Trimming removed 6 bases at V and 6 bases at J, with 6 bases between. CDR1 and CDR2 from the germline V gene are SNHLY and FYNNEI. The CDR3 extends over 10 amino acids. CDR3 nucleotide sequence: TGTGCCAGCAGGCCTTCCGAGCAGTACTTC. Residues: CASRPSEQYF.

This clonotype has ten or more counts. The chain has TRBV19 and TRBJ2-7; D possibly corresponds to TRBD1 (6 bases). Trimming took off 5 bases at V and 0 bases at J, with 8 bases between the two ends. The CDR3 contains 13 residues. The germline CDR1 and CDR2 sequences are LNHDA and SQIVND (reference sequence). The DNA for the CDR3 is TGTGCCAGTAGTGAACAGGGCTCCTACGAGCAGTACTTC. This translates into CASSEQGSYEQYF.

A word on this clonotype: A read error is possible here, since a much larger clone lies one base away. The conserved phenylalanine or tryptophan is not found at the CDR3 terminus, so this likely reflects a read error. This chain links TRBV5-6 with TRBJ2-7; D unresolved. V shed 2 bases and J shed 4 bases, with 16 bases lying between them. Germline CDR1 SGHDT, CDR2 YYEEEE. The CDR3 has 15 amino acids. The CDR3 sequence is CASSFSRTVVYEQYL. The CDR3 DNA reads as TGTGCCAGCAGCTTCTCCCGGACGGTGGTTTACGAGCAGTACCTC.

This clonotype was counted only a few times. The rearrangement uses TRBV6-1 and TRBJ2-7, with 7 bases matching TRBD2. The V gene's germline CDR1 is MNHNS and CDR2 SASEGT. V lost 5 bases to trimming and J lost 1 base; unmatched junction nucleotides: 2. This CDR3 has 13 amino acids. CDR3 region: CASSISGSYEQYF. The DNA for the CDR3 is TGTGCCAGCAGTATTAGCGGGTCCTACGAGCAGTACTTC.